The 13 T cell receptor beta chains listed next were all sequenced from one sample in a study of blood T cell repertoires in COVID-19. Sequencing used immunoSEQ multiplex PCR; TCRdb keeps in-frame clones, though not all of them. The sample lists 150,000 or so clones, roughly 85% occurring once. Sample: peripheral blood. These receptors all stem from a man aged 55-75 years with acute or convalescent COVID-19.

The chain joins TRBV10-3 to TRBJ1-5, with TRBD1 matching over 8 bases. Germline V CDR1 and CDR2: ENHRY, SYGVKD. The length of the CDR3 is 16 residues. The V gene end was trimmed by 0 bases and the J gene end by 4 bases; junction bases not matched to a gene: 5. The CDR3 sequence is CAISESGTGRNQPQHF. The CDR3 DNA sequence: TGTGCCATCAGTGAGTCAGGGACAGGCCGAAATCAGCCCCAGCATTTT.

The chain is built from TRBV4-1 and TRBJ2-6, with a tentative D call TRBD1 (5 bases). CDR1 is MGHRA, CDR2 YSYEKL, per germline. The CDR3 has 17 residues. V was pared by 0 bases and J by 2 bases, with 11 bases between. CDR3 sequence: CASSQDLGQAGANVLTF. CDR3 nucleotides: TGCGCCAGCAGCCAAGATTTGGGGCAGGCTGGGGCCAACGTCCTGACTTTC.

The chain uses TRBV2 and TRBJ1-2, with 9 bases identical to TRBD1. After removal of 7 bases from V and 8 bases from J, the junction contained 8 bases not matched to a gene. The CDR3 consists of 13 residues. Germline V gene data show CDR1 as SNHLY and CDR2 as FYNNEI. CDR3 nucleotide sequence: TGTGCCAGCATGCCGGGACAGGGCCTGGGCTACACCTTC. Translated: CASMPGQGLGYTF.

The rearrangement joins TRBV6-5 to TRBJ1-1; D is uncertain. Between the trimmed V and J ends, which lost 4 bases and 4 bases, there was a span of 13 bases. In germline, CDR1 is MNHEY, CDR2 SVGAGI. CDR3 length equals 14 residues. The CDR3 here is CASSFGNSLTEAFF. CDR3 bases: TGTGCCAGCAGTTTCGGGAACAGCCTCACTGAAGCTTTCTTT.

The chain combines TRBV4-1 with TRBJ1-4, with a possible D match to TRBD1 (5 bases). The CDR3 is 15 residues long. Trimming removed 4 bases at V and 2 bases at J, with 11 bases between. Germline CDR1 is MGHRA and CDR2 is YSYEKL. The CDR3 loop reads CASSRIGGTNEKLFF. For the CDR3, the DNA is TGCGCCAGCAGCCGCATTGGGGGGACTAATGAAAAACTGTTTTTT.

The chain carries TRBV3-1 (or the pseudogene TRBV3-2) and TRBJ1-3, with D perhaps matching TRBD1 (5 bases). The germline gives CDR1 LGHDT, CDR2 YNNKEL (reference sequence). CDR3 size: 14 residues. V lost 8 bases, J lost 4 bases, and 15 bases lay in between. CDR3 in amino acids: CASHTGGAGNTIYF. The DNA of the CDR3 is TGTGCCAGCCACACGGGAGGGGCAGGAAACACCATATATTTT.

The chain uses TRBV18 and TRBJ2-7, with D tentatively TRBD2 (6 bases). This CDR3 is 15 amino acids long. V lost 1 base and J 6 bases, leaving 16 bases between the germline ends. CDR1 is KGHSH and CDR2 is LQKENI in the germline V gene. This chain's CDR3 is CASSPQSALASEQYF. DNA for the CDR3: TGTGCCAGCTCACCACAAAGCGCACTAGCCTCCGAGCAGTACTTC.

V is TRBV9 and J is TRBJ2-3; the D gene is possibly TRBD1 (5 bases). Germline V gene data show CDR1 as SGDLS and CDR2 as YYNGEE. This CDR3 region has 15 residues. The ends were cut back, 0 bases at V and 6 bases at J, with 14 bases in the middle. As DNA, the CDR3 is TGTGCCAGCAGCGTAGTTGGGGCAGATCGCGATACGCAGTATTTT. It codes for CASSVVGADRDTQYF.

The chain is built from TRBV4-1 and TRBJ1-4; no reliable D call. V lost 7 bases and J 7 bases, leaving 13 bases between the germline ends. This CDR3 is built from 13 residues. In germline, CDR1 is MGHRA, CDR2 YSYEKL. DNA of the CDR3: TGCGCCAGCAAGACTCCGGCAAGTGAAAAACTGTTTTTT. Translating it yields CASKTPASEKLFF.

This clone was observed once. This chain links TRBV6-5 with TRBJ1-5, with D possibly TRBD1 on 6 matching bases. This CDR3 has 15 residues. Germline CDR1 and CDR2: MNHEY and SVGAGI. V was clipped by 6 bases and J by 0 bases, with 12 bases between them. CDR3 in DNA: TGTGCCAGCAGGCGTGACAGGTATAGCAATCAGCCCCAGCATTTT. Protein product: CASRRDRYSNQPQHF.

The V and J genes are TRBV27 and TRBJ2-2; 9 nucleotides match TRBD2. V gave up 2 bases and J gave up 2 bases; unmatched junction bases: 9. The CDR3 length is 18 residues. Germline CDR1 MNHEY, CDR2 SMNVEV (reference sequence). CDR3 DNA: TGTGCCAGCAGTTTAAGGATGCTAGCGGGATCTAACACCGGGGAGCTGTTTTTT. The encoded protein is CASSLRMLAGSNTGELFF.

The chain combines TRBV28 with TRBJ2-7, with TRBD2 identical over 11 bases. The length of the CDR3 is 14 residues. Looked up from germline, CDR1 is MDHEN and CDR2 is SYDVKM. Trimming at V came to 8 bases and at J to 3 bases, leaving 6 bases not matched to a gene. CDR3 sequence (DNA): TGTGCCAGCGAAGTAGCGGGGGGGGACTACGAGCAGTACTTC. Protein sequence: CASEVAGGDYEQYF.

The rearrangement uses TRBV27 and TRBJ1-6; 10 bases are shared with TRBD1. Germline lookup yields CDR1 MNHEY and CDR2 SMNVEV (reference sequence). The length of the CDR3 is 18 residues. The J segment lost 9 bases and the V segment lost 3 bases, leaving 14 bases of the junction unmatched. The CDR3 region has the DNA TGTGCCAGCAGTTTTGAACCCCCCGGGACAGGGGCCCCTTCACCCCTCCACTTT. Its translation: CASSFEPPGTGAPSPLHF.